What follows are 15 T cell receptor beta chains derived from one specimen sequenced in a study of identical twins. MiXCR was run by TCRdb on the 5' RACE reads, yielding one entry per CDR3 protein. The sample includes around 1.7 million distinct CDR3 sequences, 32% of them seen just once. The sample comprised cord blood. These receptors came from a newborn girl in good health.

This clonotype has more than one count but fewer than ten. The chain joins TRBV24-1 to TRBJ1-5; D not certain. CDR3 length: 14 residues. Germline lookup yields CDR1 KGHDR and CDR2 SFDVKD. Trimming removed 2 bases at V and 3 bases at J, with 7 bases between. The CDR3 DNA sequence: TGTGCCACCAGTGATTATAGTTCCAATCAGCCCCAGCATTTT. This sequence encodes CATSDYSSNQPQHF.

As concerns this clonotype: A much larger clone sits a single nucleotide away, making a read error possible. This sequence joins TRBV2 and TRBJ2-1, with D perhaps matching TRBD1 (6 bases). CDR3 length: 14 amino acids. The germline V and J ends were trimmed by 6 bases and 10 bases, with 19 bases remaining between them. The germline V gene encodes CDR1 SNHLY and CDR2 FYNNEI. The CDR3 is CASRIVQGSYEQFF. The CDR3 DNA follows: TGTGCCAGCAGGATAGTACAGGGATCCTACGAGCAGTTCTTC.

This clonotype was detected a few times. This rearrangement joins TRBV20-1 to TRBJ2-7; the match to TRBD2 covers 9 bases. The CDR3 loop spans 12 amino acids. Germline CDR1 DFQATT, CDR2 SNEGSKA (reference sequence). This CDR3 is CRAAGGSYEQYF. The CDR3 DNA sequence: TGCAGAGCAGCGGGAGGATCGTACGAGCAGTACTTC.

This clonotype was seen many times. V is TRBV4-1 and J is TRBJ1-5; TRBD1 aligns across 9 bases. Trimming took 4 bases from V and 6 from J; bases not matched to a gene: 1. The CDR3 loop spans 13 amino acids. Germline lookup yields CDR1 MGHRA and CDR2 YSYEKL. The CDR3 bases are TGCGCCAGCAGCCGGACAGGGGCTCAGCCCCAGCATTTT. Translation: CASSRTGAQPQHF.

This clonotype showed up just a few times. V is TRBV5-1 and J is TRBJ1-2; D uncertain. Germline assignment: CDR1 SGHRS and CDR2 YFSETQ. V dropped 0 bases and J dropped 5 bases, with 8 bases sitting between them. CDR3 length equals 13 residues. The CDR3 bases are TGCGCCAGCAGCTTGGCCAGGAAATATGGCTACACCTTC. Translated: CASSLARKYGYTF.

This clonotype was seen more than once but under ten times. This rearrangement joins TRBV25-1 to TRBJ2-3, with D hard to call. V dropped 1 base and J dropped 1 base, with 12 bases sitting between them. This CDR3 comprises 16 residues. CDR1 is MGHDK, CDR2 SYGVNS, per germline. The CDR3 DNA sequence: TGTGCCAGCAGTGAATGGTGGGAAACCGGCACAGATACGCAGTATTTT. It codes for CASSEWWETGTDTQYF.

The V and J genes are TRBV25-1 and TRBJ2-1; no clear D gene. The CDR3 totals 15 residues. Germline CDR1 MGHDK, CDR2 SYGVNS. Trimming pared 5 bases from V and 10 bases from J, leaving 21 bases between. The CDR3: CASSPPGTFSYEQFF. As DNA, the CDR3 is TGTGCCAGCAGTCCGCCAGGAACCTTTTCCTACGAGCAGTTCTTC. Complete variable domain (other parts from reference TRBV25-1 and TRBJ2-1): EADIYQTPRYLVIGTGKKITLECSQTMGHDKMYWYQQDPGMELHLIHYSYGVNSTEKGDLSSESTVSRIRTEHFPLTLESARPSHTSQYLCASSPPGTFSYEQFFGPGTRLTVL.

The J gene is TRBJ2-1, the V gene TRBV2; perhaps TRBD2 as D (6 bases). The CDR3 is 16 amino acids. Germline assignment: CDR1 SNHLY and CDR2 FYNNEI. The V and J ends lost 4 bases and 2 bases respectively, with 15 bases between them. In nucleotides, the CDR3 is TGTGCCAGCAGTGGCGGCCCCGGCGGGACCTACAATGAGCAGTTCTTC. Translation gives CASSGGPGGTYNEQFF.

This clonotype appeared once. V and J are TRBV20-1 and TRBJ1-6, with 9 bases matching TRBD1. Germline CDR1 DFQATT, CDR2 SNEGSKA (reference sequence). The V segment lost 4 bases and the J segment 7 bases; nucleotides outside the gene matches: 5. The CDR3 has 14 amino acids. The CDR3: CSATTGGHNSPLHF. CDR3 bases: TGCAGTGCTACTACAGGGGGCCACAATTCACCCCTCCACTTT.

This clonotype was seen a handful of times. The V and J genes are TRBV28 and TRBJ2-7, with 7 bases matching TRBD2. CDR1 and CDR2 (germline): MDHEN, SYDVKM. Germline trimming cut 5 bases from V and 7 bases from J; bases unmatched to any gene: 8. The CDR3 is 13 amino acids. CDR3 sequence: CASSTLGGYEQYF. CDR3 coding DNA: TGTGCCAGCAGTACCCTGGGGGGGTATGAGCAGTACTTC.

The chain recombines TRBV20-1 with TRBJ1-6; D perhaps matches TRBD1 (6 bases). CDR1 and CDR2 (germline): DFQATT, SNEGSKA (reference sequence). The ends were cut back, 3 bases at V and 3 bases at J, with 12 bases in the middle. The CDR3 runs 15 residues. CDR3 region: CSARAGGGYNSPLHF. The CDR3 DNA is TGCAGTGCTAGGGCGGGGGGCGGCTATAATTCACCCCTCCACTTT.

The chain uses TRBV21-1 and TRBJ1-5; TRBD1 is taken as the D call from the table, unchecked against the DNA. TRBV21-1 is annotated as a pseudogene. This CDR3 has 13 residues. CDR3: CASSGTGDKPQHF. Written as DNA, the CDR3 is TGTGCCAGCAGCGGGACAGGGGACAAGCCCCAGCATTTT.

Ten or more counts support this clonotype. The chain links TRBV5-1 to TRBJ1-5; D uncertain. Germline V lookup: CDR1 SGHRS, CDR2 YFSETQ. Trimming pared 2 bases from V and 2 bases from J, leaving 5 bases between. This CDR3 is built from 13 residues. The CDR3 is CASSFVGNQPQHF. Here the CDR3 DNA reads TGCGCCAGCAGCTTCGTGGGCAATCAGCCCCAGCATTTT.

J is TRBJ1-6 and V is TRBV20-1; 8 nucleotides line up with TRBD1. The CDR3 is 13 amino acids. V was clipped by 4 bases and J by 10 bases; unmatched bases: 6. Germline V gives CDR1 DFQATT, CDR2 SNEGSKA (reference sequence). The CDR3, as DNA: TGCAGTGCTAACTCGGACAGGGCCTCACCCCTCCACTTT. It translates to CSANSDRASPLHF.

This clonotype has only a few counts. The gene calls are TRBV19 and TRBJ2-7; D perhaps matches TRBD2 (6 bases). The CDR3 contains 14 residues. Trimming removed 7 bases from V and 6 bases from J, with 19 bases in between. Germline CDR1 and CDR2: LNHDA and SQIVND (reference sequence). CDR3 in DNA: TGTGCCAGTACGCTAGGCGCGGCCGGGAGCGAGCAGTACTTC. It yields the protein CASTLGAAGSEQYF.